The T cell receptor (beta chain) under discussion was sequenced for a study of T cell repertoires in aging, cancer and after chemotherapy. As for the study in general: Donors were grouped into six age bands spanning 30 or younger through 70 or older. Over several months to years, re-sampled healthy donor repertoires clearly shared clones.

Details on this clonotype: Its antigen is still unknown.

General study findings and limits: In cancer patients, declining TCR diversity with age involved lost richness and lost evenness. Rebound thymic output was suggested by rising median generation probability during chemotherapy in each cancer cohort.

TCR beta rearrangements were amplified from peripheral blood genomic DNA. The CDR3 contains 12 residues. Germline CDR1 reads SGHTA; CDR2 reads FQGNSA. Trimming stripped 5 bases from V and 3 bases from J, with 6 bases between. A mixed TRB-A/B primer pool amplified rearranged TRB by multiplex touch-down PCR. MiXCR was run by TCRdb on the multiplex PCR reads, yielding one entry per CDR3 protein. The repertoire holds around 13,000 distinct CDR3 sequences, with 35% as singletons. V gene TRBV7-2 combines with J gene TRBJ2-3; a possible D gene is TRBD2 (5 bases). Source material: blood. The TCR originated in a human donor in good health. The donor label of this sample is uncertain. CDR3 DNA sequence: TGTGCCAGCAGCGAGGGTACAGATACGCAGTATTTT. Amino acids: CASSEGTDTQYF. Using reference TRBV7-2 and TRBJ2-3 for the parts outside the CDR3, the full variable domain is GAGVSQSPSNKVTEKGKDVELRCDPISGHTALYWYRQSLGQGLEFLIYFQGNSAPDKSGLPSDRFSAERTGGSVSTLTIQRTQQEDSAVYLCASSEGTDTQYFGPGTRLTVL.